Shown below are 22 T cell receptor beta chains from a single sample sequenced in a study of T cell responses to AZD1222 COVID-19 vaccine. Some clones are missing from TCRdb's copy, which holds only in-frame ones; the method was immunoSEQ multiplex PCR. The data show 50,000 to 70,000 clones, approximately 85% seen once. Sequenced here: peripheral blood, sampled on day 0 of MenACWY control vaccination. The receptors were gathered from an adult in good health.

This chain's CDR3 is CASSIGHGLLQHF. The DNA of the CDR3 is TGTGCCAGTAGTATAGGTCATGGGTTACTCCAGCATTTT. The rearrangement links TRBV19 to TRBJ1-5; D gene unclear. V was pared by 1 base and J by 12 bases, with 13 bases between. The CDR3 contains 13 residues. Germline-derived CDR1 and CDR2 are LNHDA and SQIVND (reference sequence).

This chain joins TRBV19 and TRBJ2-5; D is ambiguous. CDR3 size: 15 residues. Germline CDR1 reads LNHDA; CDR2 reads SQIVND (reference sequence). Trimming cost V 8 bases and J 1 base, with 17 bases left between them. The CDR3 sequence: CASGPGDAAQETQYF. The CDR3 DNA reads as TGTGCCAGTGGACCGGGTGATGCGGCCCAAGAGACCCAGTACTTC. Combining the CDR3 with reference TRBV19 and TRBJ2-5 gives the whole variable domain DGGITQSPKYLFRKEGQNVTLSCEQNLNHDAMYWYRQDPGQGLRLIYYSQIVNDFQKGDIAEGYSVSREKKESFPLTVTSAQKNPTAFYLCASGPGDAAQETQYFGPGTRLLVL.

This clone has only one observation. The rearrangement links TRBV7-8 to TRBJ2-7; tentative D call: TRBD2 (7 bases). V lost 6 bases, J lost 3 bases, and 21 bases lay in between. From germline, CDR1 is SGHVS and CDR2 FQNEAQ. This CDR3 region has 16 residues. CDR3: CASSPPGGIGFYEQYF. The CDR3 DNA reads TGTGCCAGCAGTCCGCCGGGGGGCATCGGGTTCTACGAGCAGTACTTC.

This chain joins TRBV19 and TRBJ1-1; 8 nucleotides match TRBD1. The germline V gene encodes CDR1 LNHDA and CDR2 SQIVND (reference sequence). Trimming removed 7 bases from V and 1 base from J; junction bases left unmatched: 11. The CDR3 has 16 amino acids. CDR3 amino acids: CASKPSWDRSNTEAFF. The CDR3 bases are TGTGCCAGTAAACCCTCCTGGGACAGGTCGAACACTGAAGCTTTCTTT. Supplemented by reference TRBV19 and TRBJ1-1, the full variable domain reads DGGITQSPKYLFRKEGQNVTLSCEQNLNHDAMYWYRQDPGQGLRLIYYSQIVNDFQKGDIAEGYSVSREKKESFPLTVTSAQKNPTAFYLCASKPSWDRSNTEAFFGQGTRLTVV.

This clone has only a few counts. The chain recombines TRBV6-5 with TRBJ2-7; 10 nucleotides match TRBD1. V dropped 2 bases and J dropped 5; count of bases not matched to a gene: 3. CDR1 MNHEY and CDR2 SVGAGI come from the germline V gene. The CDR3 sequence is 14 residues long. The CDR3: CASSYGGTGDEQYF. The CDR3 nucleotides are TGTGCCAGCAGTTACGGAGGGACAGGGGACGAGCAGTACTTC.

In DNA, the CDR3 is TGTGCCAGCAGTGAACCGCAGCCCACTGAAGCTTTCTTT. Protein sequence: CASSEPQPTEAFF. The rearrangement joins TRBV6-1 to TRBJ1-1; D gene uncertain. There are 13 residues in the CDR3. The V gene's germline CDR1 is MNHNS and CDR2 SASEGT. The V end lost 2 bases, the J end lost 4 bases, and 8 bases lay between the germline ends.

The chain recombines TRBV4-3 with TRBJ2-2; possibly TRBD2 for D (6 bases). Trimming shortened V by 3 bases and J by 2 bases, and 13 bases separated the two germline ends. The germline V gene has CDR1 LGHNA and CDR2 YSLEER. The CDR3 covers 16 residues. The CDR3 protein is CASSQELASNTGELFF. CDR3 coding DNA: TGCGCCAGCAGCCAGGAGCTAGCGTCCAACACCGGGGAGCTGTTTTTT.

V usage is TRBV19 and J usage is TRBJ2-2; no clear D. Trimming cost V 3 bases and J 6 bases, with 5 bases left between them. There are 12 residues in the CDR3. Germline loops: CDR1 LNHDA, CDR2 SQIVND (reference sequence). This CDR3 is CASSMGAGELFF. The DNA of the CDR3 is TGTGCCAGTAGTATGGGTGCCGGGGAGCTGTTTTTT. The full variable domain, in which reference TRBV19 and TRBJ2-2 provide the parts outside the CDR3, is DGGITQSPKYLFRKEGQNVTLSCEQNLNHDAMYWYRQDPGQGLRLIYYSQIVNDFQKGDIAEGYSVSREKKESFPLTVTSAQKNPTAFYLCASSMGAGELFFGEGSRLTVL.

This clone was counted only a few times. J is TRBJ1-1 and V is TRBV7-8; D remains ambiguous. The germline V gene encodes CDR1 SGHVS and CDR2 FQNEAQ. V lost 0 bases and J 2 bases, leaving 13 bases between the germline ends. The length of the CDR3 is 16 residues. CDR3 in DNA: TGTGCCAGCAGCTTAGCGCATCAGGACGGTAACACTGAAGCTTTCTTT. Amino acid sequence: CASSLAHQDGNTEAFF.

This clone was seen a handful of times. The chain is built from TRBV4-1 and TRBJ1-2; the match to TRBD1 covers 9 bases. In germline, CDR1 is MGHRA, CDR2 YSYEKL. J was trimmed by 2 bases and V by 0 bases; bases with no gene match: 7. There are 17 residues in the CDR3. CDR3 protein: CASSQDADRGANYGYTF. CDR3 bases: TGCGCCAGCAGCCAAGATGCCGACAGGGGGGCGAACTATGGCTACACCTTC.

The chain recombines TRBV6-1 with TRBJ1-4; D ambiguous. CDR1 MNHNS and CDR2 SASEGT come from the germline V gene. V was clipped by 3 bases and J by 1 base, with 9 bases between them. The CDR3 is 15 residues long. CDR3 region: CASSDLPLTNEKLFF. The CDR3 DNA is TGTGCCAGCAGTGATCTGCCACTAACTAATGAAAAACTGTTTTTT.

This sequence joins TRBV6-2 or TRBV6-3 and TRBJ2-5; no firm D call. Germline CDR1 and CDR2: MNHEY and SVGEGT. The CDR3 totals 13 residues. V was pared by 6 bases and J by 5 bases, with 13 bases between. The CDR3 bases are TGTGCCAGCAGCAATCCCGCCCGGGAGACCCAGTACTTC. Protein sequence: CASSNPARETQYF.

On this clone itself: The junction and the germline gene differ at one end; a read error may be behind it. The CDR3 nucleotides are TGTGCCACCAGCAGAGTTCCCTCCGGACAGAGCGACTTC. Translated, it gives CATSRVPSGQSDF. The chain uses TRBV15 and TRBJ2-5, with D possibly being TRBD1 (6 bases). The CDR3 is 13 amino acids. CDR1 LNHNV and CDR2 YYDKDF come from the germline V gene (reference sequence).

This clone was picked up one time. The chain is built from TRBV2 and TRBJ1-1; the D gene is possibly TRBD1 (5 bases). V was clipped by 7 bases and J by 1 base, with 13 bases between them. Germline V gives CDR1 SNHLY, CDR2 FYNNEI. This CDR3 has 14 residues. This chain's CDR3 is CASNPGLGNTEAFF. CDR3 DNA sequence: TGTGCCAGCAACCCAGGGCTCGGGAACACTGAAGCTTTCTTT. The complete variable domain, with remaining parts taken from reference TRBV2 and TRBJ1-1, reads EPEVTQTPSHQVTQMGQEVILRCVPISNHLYFYWYRQILGQKVEFLVSFYNNEISEKSEIFDDQFSVERPDGSNFTLKIRSTKLEDSAMYFCASNPGLGNTEAFFGQGTRLTVV.

This sequence joins TRBV3-1 (or the pseudogene TRBV3-2) and TRBJ1-1; a weak D match, TRBD1 (5 bases). The germline V and J ends were trimmed by 2 bases and 4 bases, with 11 bases remaining between them. The CDR3 has 14 amino acids. CDR1 is LGHDT, CDR2 YNNKEL, per germline (reference sequence). CDR3 protein: CASSQSTGTTEAFF. The CDR3 nucleotides are TGTGCCAGCAGCCAATCAACCGGGACCACTGAAGCTTTCTTT.

The chain recombines TRBV18 with TRBJ2-2; D possibly corresponds to TRBD1 (5 bases). The CDR3 runs 15 residues. In germline, CDR1 is KGHSH, CDR2 LQKENI. V lost 0 bases and J 6 bases, leaving 11 bases between the germline ends. The CDR3 reads CASSPPAGQAGELFF. In DNA form, the CDR3 reads TGTGCCAGCTCACCACCGGCAGGGCAAGCCGGGGAGCTGTTTTTT.

This chain connects TRBV19 to TRBJ2-2; D not resolved. This CDR3 contains 13 residues. Germline CDR1 reads LNHDA; CDR2 reads SQIVND (reference sequence). The V gene lost 10 bases and the J gene lost 0 bases, with 9 bases spanning the gap. CDR3 nucleotide sequence: TGTGCCACGGCCTACTCGAACACCGGGGAGCTGTTTTTT. As protein: CATAYSNTGELFF.

This clone has only a few counts. The chain recombines TRBV6-1 with TRBJ2-7; a possible D gene is TRBD2 (6 bases). Between the trimmed V and J ends, which lost 2 bases and 2 bases, there was a span of 10 bases. The CDR3 contains 14 residues. CDR1 is MNHNS, CDR2 SASEGT, per germline. CDR3 sequence: CASSESGVTYEQYF. In DNA form, the CDR3 reads TGTGCCAGCAGTGAATCGGGAGTGACCTACGAGCAGTACTTC.

The chain is built from TRBV19 and TRBJ2-7; 9 bases map to TRBD1. Germline V CDR1 and CDR2: LNHDA, SQIVND (reference sequence). The CDR3 contains 16 residues. V shed 5 bases, J shed 2 bases, and the junction held 10 bases outside the gene matches. CDR3 in DNA: TGTGCCAGTAGTCCCTGGACAGGGGACAACACCTACGAGCAGTACTTC. Amino acid sequence: CASSPWTGDNTYEQYF.

The chain carries TRBV5-1 and TRBJ2-1; possible D gene TRBD1, 6 bases. Trimming removed 4 bases at V and 2 bases at J, with 16 bases between. The CDR3 loop spans 16 amino acids. CDR1 is SGHRS and CDR2 is YFSETQ in the germline V gene. This CDR3 is CASSTRTGKPYNEQFF. The CDR3 bases are TGCGCCAGCAGCACCCGCACAGGGAAACCCTACAATGAGCAGTTCTTC. Using reference TRBV5-1 and TRBJ2-1 for the parts outside the CDR3, the full variable domain is KAGVTQTPRYLIKTRGQQVTLSCSPISGHRSVSWYQQTPGQGLQFLFEYFSETQRNKGNFPGRFSGRQFSNSRSEMNVSTLELGDSALYLCASSTRTGKPYNEQFFGPGTRLTVL.

The chain recombines TRBV4-3 with TRBJ2-4, with D unclear. The CDR3 extends over 16 amino acids. Germline V gene sequence: CDR1 LGHNA, CDR2 YSLEER. Trimming left V 2 bases short and J 0 bases short, with 11 bases between. The CDR3 DNA reads as TGCGCCAGCAGCCAAACTTGGACCGGAGCCAAAAACATTCAGTACTTC. Amino acids: CASSQTWTGAKNIQYF.

The chain joins TRBV29-1 to TRBJ2-7; TRBD2 matches at 7 bases. The CDR3 runs 15 residues. Germline trimming cut 4 bases from V and 4 bases from J; bases unmatched to any gene: 13. The germline CDR1 and CDR2 sequences are SQVTM and ANQGSEA. DNA of the CDR3: TGCAGCGTTGTTAGCCCAGGGCGGGAGTCATACGAGCAGTACTTC. Encoded protein: CSVVSPGRESYEQYF.